Listed below are T cell receptor beta chains from one sample, sequenced in a study of tumor-infiltrating lymphocytes in primary liver carcinoma. TCRdb re-called the multiplex PCR reads through MiXCR, storing one row per CDR3 protein. The data hold about 330,000 distinct CDR3 sequences, with 65% observed a single time. Input material: peripheral blood. The source is a man aged 35-49 years with primary liver carcinoma and hepatitis B virus infection. CDR3s include the opening cysteine and the closing phenylalanine or tryptophan. Fields, in order: clone size, V gene, D gene, J gene, CDR3 protein, CDR3 DNA. D genes are given only for firm matches. Rows give clone size only sometimes, using once, few, many, or a class for an expanded clone.

.	TRBV29-1	.	TRBJ2-5	CSVSSRGRETQYF	TGCAGCGTTTCATCCAGGGGGAGGGAGACCCAGTACTTC
few	TRBV4-1	.	TRBJ2-1	CASSLMYNEQFF	TGCGCCAGCAGCCTAATGTACAATGAGCAGTTCTTC
.	TRBV5-5	TRBD2	TRBJ2-2	CASNLSGISTGELFF	TGTGCCAGCAACTTGAGCGGGATAAGTACCGGGGAGCTGTTTTTT
.	TRBV11-2	TRBD2	TRBJ2-1	CASSSASGTDEQFF	TGTGCCAGCTCCTCGGCTAGCGGGACCGATGAGCAGTTCTTT
.	TRBV11-2	.	TRBJ2-1	CVSSLDFSGGSDNELLF	TGTGTCAGCAGCTTAGATTTTTCAGGTGGGAGCGACAATGAGCTGCTCTTC
.	TRBV6-5	TRBD2	TRBJ2-5	CASSPRTRGNQETQYF	TGTGCCAGCAGCCCCCGGACTAGGGGCAACCAAGAGACCCAGTACTTC
once	TRBV5-4	.	TRBJ2-7	CASSSKTGLPEGEQYF	TGTGCCAGCAGCTCCAAAACGGGACTTCCCGAGGGCGAGCAGTACTTC
.	TRBV23-1	TRBD1	TRBJ2-7	CASIGDRGFYEQYF	TGCGCCAGCATAGGAGACAGGGGATTCTACGAGCAGTACTTC
few	TRBV5-4	TRBD2	TRBJ2-2	CASSSLSGKNTGELFF	TGTGCCAGCAGCTCATTAAGCGGGAAGAACACCGGGGAGCTGTTTTTT
.	TRBV12-3/TRBV12-4	.	TRBJ2-2	CASSVSRGQIIKTGELFF	TGTGCCAGCAGTGTCAGTAGAGGACAGATAATTAAGACCGGGGAGCTGTTTTTT
.	TRBV11-1	TRBD2	TRBJ2-1	CASSRRGGACNEQFF	TGTGCCAGTAGCCGACGGGGAGGGGCATGCAATGAGCAGTTCTTC
.	TRBV29-1	.	TRBJ2-5	CSVVVGGGETQYF	TGCAGCGTTGTAGTTGGGGGCGGGGAGACCCAGTACTTC
many	TRBV4-3	TRBD1	TRBJ2-3	CASSLQWTGDTDTQYF	TGCGCCAGCAGCCTACAATGGACAGGGGACACAGATACGCAGTATTTT
.	TRBV28	.	TRBJ1-1	CASSFARGRTEAFF	TGTGCCAGCAGTTTTGCACGGGGACGGACTGAAGCTTTCTTT
many	TRBV11-2	TRBD2	TRBJ2-7	CASSFGLAGAYEQYF	TGTGCCAGCAGCTTCGGACTAGCGGGGGCGTACGAGCAGTACTTC
many	TRBV29-1	.	TRBJ1-2	CSVGGSAANYGYTF	TGCAGCGTTGGGGGGTCAGCGGCTAACTATGGCTACACCTTC
few	TRBV5-1	.	TRBJ2-7	CASSLTDSTYEQYF	TGCGCCAGCAGCTTGACAGACAGTACCTACGAGCAGTACTTC
medium-sized	TRBV11-3	.	TRBJ2-3	CASSFRGDTQYF	TGTGCCAGCAGCTTCCGGGGAGATACGCAGTATTTT
once	TRBV2	.	TRBJ2-1	CASSENGLSNEQFF	TGTGCCAGCAGTGAAAATGGCTTATCGAATGAGCAGTTCTTC
many	TRBV29-1	.	TRBJ1-3	CSVEGEPRGNTIYF	TGCAGCGTTGAAGGCGAGCCAAGGGGAAACACCATATATTTT
.	TRBV11-2	.	TRBJ1-2	CASKWTGGYGYTF	TGTGCCAGCAAGTGGACTGGGGGCTATGGCTACACCTTC
medium-sized	TRBV11-2	.	TRBJ2-7	CASSLQGSEQYF	TGTGCCAGCAGCTTACAGGGGTCCGAGCAGTACTTC
once	TRBV5-6	TRBD2	TRBJ2-1	CASSLGELRLAIGEQSF	TGTGCCAGCAGCTTGGGTGAACTGCGACTAGCAATAGGTGAGCAGTCCTTC
.	TRBV7-9	.	TRBJ2-7	CASSLQRSEQYF	TGTGCCAGCAGCCTACAGAGGAGCGAGCAGTACTTC
.	TRBV20-1	.	TRBJ2-7	CSAREKRSYEQYF	TGCAGTGCTAGAGAGAAGAGGTCCTACGAGCAGTACTTC
many	TRBV10-3	TRBD2	TRBJ2-7	CAISELASGATSYEQYF	TGTGCCATCAGTGAGTTAGCTAGCGGGGCGACCTCCTACGAGCAGTACTTC
.	TRBV10-3	.	TRBJ2-2	CPISTDYTGELFF	TGTCCCATCAGTACGGATTACACCGGGGAGCTGTTTTTT
once	TRBV4-1	.	TRBJ2-4	CASSQTPAKKIKYF	TGCGCCAGCAGCCAAACACCCGCCAAAAAAATTAAGTACTTC
.	TRBV11-1	.	TRBJ2-5	CPSSLGETQYF	TGTCCCAGCAGCCTCGGAGAGACCCAGTACTTC
.	TRBV11-2	TRBD2	TRBJ2-1	CSSSFRLAGSSHNEQFF	TGTTCCAGCAGCTTCCGACTAGCGGGGAGCTCCCACAATGAGCAGTTCTTC
.	TRBV11-2	.	TRBJ2-3	CASSIGTSKSSTDTQYF	TGCGCCAGCAGCATCGGGACTTCGAAGTCCAGCACAGATACGCAGTATTTT
.	TRBV4-1	.	TRBJ2-7	CANSQAHYNGYEQYF	TGCGCCAACAGCCAAGCCCACTACAACGGGTACGAGCAGTACTTC
.	TRBV7-6	.	TRBJ1-1	CASSTGFYTEAFF	TGTGCCAGCAGCACAGGCTTTTACACTGAAGCTTTCTTT
.	TRBV6-1	.	TRBJ1-5	CARSEASSNQPQHF	TGTGCCCGCAGTGAAGCGTCTAGCAATCAGCCCCAGCATTTT
.	TRBV5-1	.	TRBJ2-7	CASSLEGDTGLYEQYF	TGCGCCAGCAGCTTGGAGGGGGACACAGGCCTCTACGAGCAGTACTTC
.	TRBV30	TRBD2	TRBJ2-7	CAWSILAGGGSSYEQYF	TGTGCCTGGAGCATACTAGCGGGAGGTGGGAGCTCCTACGAGCAGTACTTC
few	TRBV5-1	.	TRBJ2-5	CASSSFGTGQETQYF	TGCGCCAGCAGCTCATTCGGGACCGGCCAAGAGACCCAGTACTTC
.	TRBV11-2	TRBD1	TRBJ2-2	CASNSTGVVNTGELFF	TGTGCCAGTAACTCCACAGGGGTGGTGAACACCGGGGAGCTGTTTTTT
.	TRBV30	.	TRBJ1-2	CAWSVGQGHHGYTF	TGTGCCTGGAGTGTCGGGCAGGGCCATCATGGCTACACCTTC
.	TRBV28	.	TRBJ2-3	CAGNLPGLGGTDTQYF	TGTGCCGGCAATTTACCGGGACTAGGGGGCACTGATACGCAGTATTTT
medium-sized	TRBV11-2	TRBD2	TRBJ2-1	CASSRTSGEQFF	TGTGCCAGCAGCAGAACTAGCGGAGAGCAGTTCTTC
.	TRBV6-6	.	TRBJ1-3	CASSCPGSGNTIYF	TGTGCCAGCAGTTGCCCAGGGTCTGGAAACACCATATATTTT
.	TRBV12-3/TRBV12-4	.	TRBJ2-1	CASSPGAGNEQFF	TGTGCCAGCAGTCCAGGGGCAGGGAATGAGCAGTTCTTC
.	TRBV5-4	TRBD1	TRBJ2-7	CASSLTTGNSYEQYF	TGTGCCAGCAGCTTGACGACAGGGAACTCCTACGAGCAGTACTTC
many	TRBV6-5	.	TRBJ1-1	CASSQTRVNTEAFF	TGTGCCAGCAGTCAAACCCGGGTGAACACTGAAGCTTTCTTT
many	TRBV12-3/TRBV12-4	.	TRBJ2-3	CASSLIVGGGTDTQYF	TGTGCCAGCAGTTTAATCGTGGGGGGAGGCACAGATACGCAGTATTTT
.	TRBV19	TRBD1	TRBJ1-1	CASMGQGNTEAFF	TGTGCCAGTATGGGACAGGGCAACACTGAAGCTTTCTTT
.	TRBV7-8	.	TRBJ2-5	CASRPGGGQEAQYF	TGTGCCAGCAGACCCGGGGGTGGGCAAGAGGCCCAATACTTC
.	TRBV5-1	.	TRBJ2-7	CASSLAIRPYEQYF	TGCGCCAGCAGCTTGGCGATCAGGCCCTACGAGCAGTACTTC
.	TRBV11-1	.	TRBJ2-5	CASNPTRAQKTQYF	TGTGCCAGCAACCCAACTAGAGCTCAAAAGACCCAGTACTTC
few	TRBV29-1	.	TRBJ1-1	CSVEGQGNTEAFF	TGCAGCGTTGAAGGGCAGGGGAACACTGAAGCTTTCTTT
.	TRBV6-2/TRBV6-3	.	TRBJ2-3	CASSPIGTLGQPQYF	TGTGCCAGCAGTCCAATCGGGACATTAGGCCAGCCCCAGTATTTT
once	TRBV29-1	.	TRBJ2-1	CGVGSHSGGEQFF	TGCGGCGTTGGGTCCCATAGCGGAGGTGAGCAGTTCTTC
few	TRBV5-4	.	TRBJ2-5	CASSLIGQETQYF	TGTGCCAGCAGCTTGATCGGACAAGAGACCCAGTACTTC
.	TRBV14	.	TRBJ1-1	CASSQAKWGMTEAFF	TGTGCCAGCAGCCAAGCGAAGTGGGGGATGACTGAAGCTTTCTTT